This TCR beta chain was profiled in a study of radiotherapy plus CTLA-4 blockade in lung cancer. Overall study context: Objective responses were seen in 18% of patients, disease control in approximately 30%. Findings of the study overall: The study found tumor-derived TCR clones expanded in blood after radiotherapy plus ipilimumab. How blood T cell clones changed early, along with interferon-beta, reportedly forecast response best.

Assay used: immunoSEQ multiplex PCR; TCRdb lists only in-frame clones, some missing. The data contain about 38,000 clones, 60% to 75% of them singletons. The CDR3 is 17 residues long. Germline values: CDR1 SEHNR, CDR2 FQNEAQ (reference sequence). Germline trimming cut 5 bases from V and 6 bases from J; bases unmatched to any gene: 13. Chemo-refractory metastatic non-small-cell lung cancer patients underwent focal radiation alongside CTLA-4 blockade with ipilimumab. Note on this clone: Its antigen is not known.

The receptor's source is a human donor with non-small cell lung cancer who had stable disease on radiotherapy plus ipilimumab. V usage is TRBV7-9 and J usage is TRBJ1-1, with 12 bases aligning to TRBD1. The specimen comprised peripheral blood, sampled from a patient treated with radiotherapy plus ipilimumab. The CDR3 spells CASSNSGTGGDWAEAFF. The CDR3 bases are TGTGCCAGCAGCAACTCCGGGACAGGGGGCGATTGGGCTGAAGCTTTCTTT.